This TCR beta chain was sequenced in a study of CD8+CD57+ T cells in acquired aplastic anemia. Study background: Sorted CD4+ and CD8+ cells yielded roughly 3 ug of DNA on average.

About this clonotype: Its antigen remains unknown.

General observations from the study: Both patients and controls carried the same twenty-nine CD8+ CDR3 sequences.

Germline assignment: CDR1 LNHNV and CDR2 YYDKDF (reference sequence). The CDR3 spans 13 residues. Trimming removed 0 bases from V and 7 bases from J, with 4 bases in between. For CDR3 and TCR beta VDJ profiling, genomic DNA was the template used. TCRdb fed the reads into MiXCR, producing one record per CDR3 protein. Among 35,000 to 45,000 distinct CDR3 sequences listed, roughly 65% were seen once. This clonotype originated in a human donor in good health, serving as a control. Sequencing input: sorted CD4+, CD8+, or CD8+CD57+ T cells (not recorded which) from PBMCs. The V gene is TRBV15, the J gene TRBJ1-6; D unresolved. This chain's CDR3 is CATSREGNSPLHF. The DNA of the CDR3 is TGTGCCACCAGCAGAGAGGGGAATTCACCCCTCCACTTT.